These 5 T cell receptor beta chains came from one sample sequenced in a study of spatial heterogeneity in lung cancer. Time point indicated: blood at routine non-recurrence follow-up after resection. MiXCR, run by TCRdb on the 5' RACE reads, gives a single entry per CDR3 protein. The sample has 45,000 to 50,000 distinct CDR3 sequences, over 9.5% seen once. This sample comprised PBMCs, obtained at follow-up. All receptors derive from a male donor with early-stage non-small cell lung cancer.

This clonotype was observed many times. The chain joins TRBV19 to TRBJ2-1; 9 bases are a match to TRBD2. The CDR3 is 14 residues long. The V segment lost 10 bases and the J segment 5 bases; nucleotides outside the gene matches: 9. Germline V lookup: CDR1 LNHDA, CDR2 SQIVND (reference sequence). DNA of the CDR3: TGTGCCACTTCAGCGGGAGGAGACCACAATGAGCAGTTCTTC. Its protein is CATSAGGDHNEQFF.

This clonotype has a count of ten or more. The V call is TRBV3-1, the J call TRBJ2-7, with D perhaps TRBD2 (7 bases). Looked up from germline, CDR1 is LGHDT and CDR2 is YNNKEL (reference sequence). Trimming pared 2 bases from V and 7 bases from J, leaving 18 bases between. CDR3 length equals 15 residues. This CDR3 reads CASSQRGAARGEQYF. CDR3 coding DNA: TGTGCCAGCAGCCAACGGGGGGCTGCGCGAGGGGAGCAGTACTTC.

This clonotype appeared many times. The chain's CDR3 is CASSSETGGVWYF. The CDR3 nucleotides are TGTGCCAGCAGTTCCGAGACAGGTGGAGTTTGGTACTTC. The genes are TRBV12-3 or TRBV12-4 and TRBJ2-7, with TRBD1 as a possible D gene (6 bases). There are 13 residues in the CDR3. The V and J ends lost 4 bases and 12 bases respectively, with 19 bases between them.

The chain joins TRBV5-4 to TRBJ2-3, with D uncertain. V dropped 4 bases and J dropped 2 bases, with 23 bases sitting between them. CDR1 and CDR2 from the germline V gene are SGHNT and YYREEE (reference sequence). There are 18 residues in the CDR3. The CDR3 DNA reads as TGTGCCAGCAGCCCAGACCCCTCGACCCTCATCTTCACAGATACGCAGTATTTT. Translation: CASSPDPSTLIFTDTQYF.

A few counts support this clonotype. The CDR3 DNA reads as TGTGCCAGCAGGTTGGGGCAGTTCTTC. This sequence encodes CASRLGQFF. The chain carries TRBV13 and TRBJ2-1; no clear D. V dropped 6 bases and J dropped 12 bases, with 6 bases sitting between them. Germline CDR1 is PRHDT and CDR2 is FYEKMQ (reference sequence). The CDR3 is 9 residues long. Together with reference TRBV13 and TRBJ2-1, the CDR3 gives the full variable domain: AAGVIQSPRHLIKEKRETATLKCYPIPRHDTVYWYQQGPGQDPQFLISFYEKMQSDKGSIPDRFSAQQFSDYHSELNMSSLELGDSALYFCASRLGQFFGPGTRLTVL.